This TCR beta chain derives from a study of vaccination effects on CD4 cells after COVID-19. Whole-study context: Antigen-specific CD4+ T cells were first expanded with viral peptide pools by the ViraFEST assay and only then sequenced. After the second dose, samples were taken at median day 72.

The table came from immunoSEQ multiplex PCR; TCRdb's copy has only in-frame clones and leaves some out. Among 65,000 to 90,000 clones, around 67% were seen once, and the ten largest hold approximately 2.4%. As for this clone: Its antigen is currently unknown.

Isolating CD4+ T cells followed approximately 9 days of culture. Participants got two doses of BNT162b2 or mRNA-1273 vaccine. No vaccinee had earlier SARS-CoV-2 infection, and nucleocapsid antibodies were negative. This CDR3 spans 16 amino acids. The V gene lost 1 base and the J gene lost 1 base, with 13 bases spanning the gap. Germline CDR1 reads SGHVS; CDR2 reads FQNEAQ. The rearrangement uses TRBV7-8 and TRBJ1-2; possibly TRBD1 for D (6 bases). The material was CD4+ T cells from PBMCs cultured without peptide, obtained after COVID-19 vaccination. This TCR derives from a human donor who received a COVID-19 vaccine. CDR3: CASSLVPGGSNYGYTF. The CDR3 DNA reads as TGTGCCAGCAGCTTAGTTCCCGGGGGCAGTAACTATGGCTACACCTTC. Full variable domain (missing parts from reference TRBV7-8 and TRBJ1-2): GAGVSQSPRYKVAKRGQDVALRCDPISGHVSLFWYQQALGQGPEFLTYFQNEAQLDKSGLPSDRFFAERPEGSVSTLKIQRTQQEDSAVYLCASSLVPGGSNYGYTFGSGTRLTVV.